Listed below are T cell receptor beta chains from one sample, sequenced in a study of blood T cell repertoires in COVID-19. Repertoires were generated with immunoSEQ multiplex PCR, while TCRdb's copy carries only in-frame clones and drops some. Of around 70,000 clones in the sample, approximately 79% are singletons; the top ten hold roughly 9.8%. Sequenced material: peripheral blood. These receptors all stem from a woman between 45 and 60 years old with acute or convalescent COVID-19. Both conserved end residues are part of each CDR3. Fields, in order: D gene, clone size, J gene, V gene, CDR3 DNA, CDR3 protein. A D gene is named only where the DNA matches it firmly. Size tells how often a clone was seen (once, few, many) or the class of an expanded clone, and some rows leave it out.

D: .
size: .
J: TRBJ1-2
V: TRBV3-1/TRBV3-2
DNA: TGTGCCAGCAGCCAAGAGGGGGGGCCTGGCTATGGCTACACCTTC
CDR3: CASSQEGGPGYGYTF

D: TRBD2
size: .
J: TRBJ2-7
V: TRBV10-3
DNA: TGTGCCATCAGTGAGTCTGGCGGGGGGCCTCTTGGAGAGCAGTACTTC
CDR3: CAISESGGGPLGEQYF

D: .
size: .
J: TRBJ2-6
V: TRBV19
DNA: TGTGCCAGTAGTCCCGGGGGTTTAGGGTGGAAGGCCAACGTCCTGACTTTC
CDR3: CASSPGGLGWKANVLTF

D: .
size: few
J: TRBJ1-5
V: TRBV19
DNA: TGTGCCAGTAGTATACCCGCGGAGAGGCCCCAGCATTTT
CDR3: CASSIPAERPQHF

D: .
size: .
J: TRBJ1-5
V: TRBV3-1/TRBV3-2
DNA: TGTGCCAGCAGCCAAGACACAGGGTCGAGGCAGCCCCAGCATTTT
CDR3: CASSQDTGSRQPQHF

D: TRBD1
size: .
J: TRBJ1-2
V: TRBV6-5
DNA: TGTGCCACCCGTCCGGGACAGGGGGCCTATGGCTACACCTTC
CDR3: CATRPGQGAYGYTF

D: .
size: .
J: TRBJ2-1
V: TRBV6-5
DNA: TGTGCCAGCAGTAGTCAAAGAGGGGGATCGTTCTTC
CDR3: CASSSQRGGSFF

D: TRBD1
size: few
J: TRBJ1-1
V: TRBV3-1/TRBV3-2
DNA: TGTGCCAGCAGCCAAGATGGGTCTTTGGGACAGGGTTCTGAAGCTTTCTTT
CDR3: CASSQDGSLGQGSEAFF

D: .
size: once
J: TRBJ2-3
V: TRBV4-1
DNA: TGCGCCAGCAGCCATCCAGCGCCTAGCACAGATACGCAGTATTTT
CDR3: CASSHPAPSTDTQYF

D: TRBD1
size: few
J: TRBJ1-2
V: TRBV13
DNA: TGTGCCAGCAGCATACATAAAGCCGGGACAGAGAACTATGGCTACACCTTC
CDR3: CASSIHKAGTENYGYTF

D: TRBD2
size: .
J: TRBJ2-7
V: TRBV5-4
DNA: TGTGCCAGCACCCCTAGCGGGGGCCTCTCCTACGAGCAGTACTTC
CDR3: CASTPSGGLSYEQYF

D: .
size: .
J: TRBJ2-5
V: TRBV9
DNA: TGTGCCAGCAGCGTAGTCGGGCTAGCTGCCGCGGAGACCCAGTACTTC
CDR3: CASSVVGLAAAETQYF

D: .
size: .
J: TRBJ2-2
V: TRBV19
DNA: TGTGCCAGTAATTCAAGACAAGGGGATTCAAGCGGGGAGCTGTTTTTT
CDR3: CASNSRQGDSSGELFF

D: TRBD1
size: .
J: TRBJ2-5
V: TRBV4-3
DNA: TGCGCCAGCAGCCAGTCCGGGACAGCCTTCTCAAATCCCCAGTACTTC
CDR3: CASSQSGTAFSNPQYF

D: .
size: once
J: TRBJ2-7
V: TRBV5-6
DNA: TGTGCCAGCAGCCAAGGACAGGAGCAGTACTTC
CDR3: CASSQGQEQYF

D: TRBD1
size: .
J: TRBJ2-1
V: TRBV7-2
DNA: TGTGCCAGCAGCTCGACCCACGGGACAGGGGCGTTCTTC
CDR3: CASSSTHGTGAFF

D: TRBD2
size: .
J: TRBJ2-2
V: TRBV9
DNA: TGTGCCAGCAGCGTAGGTCAGCGGGACCCTACGATGGGGGAGCTGTTTTTT
CDR3: CASSVGQRDPTMGELFF

D: TRBD1
size: .
J: TRBJ1-1
V: TRBV7-3
DNA: TGTGCCAGCAGCCCCGGGGGGGACAGCACTGAAGCTTTCTTT
CDR3: CASSPGGDSTEAFF

D: .
size: .
J: TRBJ2-1
V: TRBV7-9
DNA: TGTGCCAGCAGCTTAGTTTCTCGCGGTGAGCAGTTCTTC
CDR3: CASSLVSRGEQFF

D: TRBD1
size: .
J: TRBJ2-1
V: TRBV27
DNA: TGTGCCAGCAGCAACACAGGGGTTAGGGCCTACAATGAGCAGTTCTTC
CDR3: CASSNTGVRAYNEQFF

D: .
size: .
J: TRBJ2-1
V: TRBV5-5
DNA: TGTGCCTCGAGGAACTACAATGAGCAGTTCTTC
CDR3: CASRNYNEQFF

D: .
size: many
J: TRBJ2-1
V: TRBV4-2
DNA: TGTGCCAGCAGCCAAGATCCGGGGAGGAATGAGCAGTTCTTC
CDR3: CASSQDPGRNEQFF

D: .
size: .
J: TRBJ1-3
V: TRBV3-1/TRBV3-2
DNA: TGTGCCAGCAGCCAAGGTTTCGGCGGTAGCTCTGGAAACACCATATATTTT
CDR3: CASSQGFGGSSGNTIYF

D: .
size: .
J: TRBJ1-5
V: TRBV19
DNA: TGTGCCAGTAGTATCACAGGGTATAGCAATCAGCCCCAGCATTTT
CDR3: CASSITGYSNQPQHF

D: .
size: .
J: TRBJ1-4
V: TRBV9
DNA: TGTGCCAGCAGCGGGTTCCAGGGAATTGGAGAAAAACTGTTTTTT
CDR3: CASSGFQGIGEKLFF

D: TRBD1
size: .
J: TRBJ1-2
V: TRBV9
DNA: TGTGCCAGCAGCGACCGGGACAGGGGGCCTGGCTACACCTTC
CDR3: CASSDRDRGPGYTF

D: .
size: .
J: TRBJ1-1
V: TRBV29-1
DNA: TGCAGCGTTGCCATCGACAGGAACACTGAAGCTTTCTTT
CDR3: CSVAIDRNTEAFF

D: .
size: .
J: TRBJ2-7
V: TRBV7-2
DNA: TGTGCCAGCAGCTTAGCGCGGTACTCTGAGCAGTACTTC
CDR3: CASSLARYSEQYF

D: .
size: .
J: TRBJ1-2
V: TRBV30
DNA: TGTGCCTCCGCTCAAGGGGTGGGCTATGGCTACACCTTC
CDR3: CASAQGVGYGYTF

D: .
size: .
J: TRBJ2-5
V: TRBV18
DNA: TGTGCCAGCTCACAACGGCAAGAGACCCAGTACTTC
CDR3: CASSQRQETQYF

D: .
size: .
J: TRBJ2-7
V: TRBV2
DNA: TGTGCCAGCAGTGGGCAGGGCTACGAGCAGTACTTC
CDR3: CASSGQGYEQYF

D: .
size: .
J: TRBJ2-5
V: TRBV6-6
DNA: TGTGCCAGCAGTTTGCAGACAGGAATCAAAGAGACCCAGTACTTC
CDR3: CASSLQTGIKETQYF

D: TRBD1
size: .
J: TRBJ2-3
V: TRBV27
DNA: TGTGCCAGCATTTACCGGACAGGGCGGACAGATACGCAGTATTTT
CDR3: CASIYRTGRTDTQYF

D: TRBD1
size: few
J: TRBJ1-5
V: TRBV25-1
DNA: TGTGCCAGCAGTGATGGGACAGGGGCCCAGCATTTT
CDR3: CASSDGTGAQHF

D: .
size: once
J: TRBJ2-7
V: TRBV6-5
DNA: TGTGCCAGCGAAGGGACAACGGGGGAGCAGTACTTC
CDR3: CASEGTTGEQYF

D: TRBD2
size: many
J: TRBJ2-1
V: TRBV4-3
DNA: TGCGCCAGCAGCCAAGGACTAGCGGACAATGAGCAGTTCTTC
CDR3: CASSQGLADNEQFF

D: .
size: .
J: TRBJ1-2
V: TRBV19
DNA: TGTGCCAGTATCGGAGGACCCTATGGCTACACCTTC
CDR3: CASIGGPYGYTF

D: .
size: .
J: TRBJ2-4
V: TRBV18
DNA: TGTGCCAGCTCGATTACAGGGACCAAAAACATTCAGTACTTC
CDR3: CASSITGTKNIQYF

D: .
size: few
J: TRBJ1-1
V: TRBV6-5
DNA: TGTGCCAGCCTAGGACAGAGGGGAATGAACACTGAAGCTTTCTTT
CDR3: CASLGQRGMNTEAFF

D: .
size: .
J: TRBJ2-6
V: TRBV5-5
DNA: TGTGCCAGCAGCTTTTGGAGACTGAGCTCTGGGGCCAACGTCCTGACTTTC
CDR3: CASSFWRLSSGANVLTF

D: .
size: .
J: TRBJ2-7
V: TRBV4-1
DNA: TGCGCCAGCAGCCAAGATCTGACTGGTACTCTTTACGAGCAGTACTTC
CDR3: CASSQDLTGTLYEQYF

D: .
size: .
J: TRBJ2-1
V: TRBV7-3
DNA: TGTGCCAGCAGCTTAACGGGGGCTGAGCAGTTCTTC
CDR3: CASSLTGAEQFF

D: .
size: .
J: TRBJ1-1
V: TRBV5-1
DNA: TGCGCCAGCTTACAGGAGCCGATGAACACTGAAGCTTTCTTT
CDR3: CASLQEPMNTEAFF

D: TRBD2
size: medium-sized
J: TRBJ2-2
V: TRBV4-3
DNA: TGCGCCAGCAGCCAAGGGTATAGCGGGAGGAACACCGGGGAGCTGTTTTTT
CDR3: CASSQGYSGRNTGELFF